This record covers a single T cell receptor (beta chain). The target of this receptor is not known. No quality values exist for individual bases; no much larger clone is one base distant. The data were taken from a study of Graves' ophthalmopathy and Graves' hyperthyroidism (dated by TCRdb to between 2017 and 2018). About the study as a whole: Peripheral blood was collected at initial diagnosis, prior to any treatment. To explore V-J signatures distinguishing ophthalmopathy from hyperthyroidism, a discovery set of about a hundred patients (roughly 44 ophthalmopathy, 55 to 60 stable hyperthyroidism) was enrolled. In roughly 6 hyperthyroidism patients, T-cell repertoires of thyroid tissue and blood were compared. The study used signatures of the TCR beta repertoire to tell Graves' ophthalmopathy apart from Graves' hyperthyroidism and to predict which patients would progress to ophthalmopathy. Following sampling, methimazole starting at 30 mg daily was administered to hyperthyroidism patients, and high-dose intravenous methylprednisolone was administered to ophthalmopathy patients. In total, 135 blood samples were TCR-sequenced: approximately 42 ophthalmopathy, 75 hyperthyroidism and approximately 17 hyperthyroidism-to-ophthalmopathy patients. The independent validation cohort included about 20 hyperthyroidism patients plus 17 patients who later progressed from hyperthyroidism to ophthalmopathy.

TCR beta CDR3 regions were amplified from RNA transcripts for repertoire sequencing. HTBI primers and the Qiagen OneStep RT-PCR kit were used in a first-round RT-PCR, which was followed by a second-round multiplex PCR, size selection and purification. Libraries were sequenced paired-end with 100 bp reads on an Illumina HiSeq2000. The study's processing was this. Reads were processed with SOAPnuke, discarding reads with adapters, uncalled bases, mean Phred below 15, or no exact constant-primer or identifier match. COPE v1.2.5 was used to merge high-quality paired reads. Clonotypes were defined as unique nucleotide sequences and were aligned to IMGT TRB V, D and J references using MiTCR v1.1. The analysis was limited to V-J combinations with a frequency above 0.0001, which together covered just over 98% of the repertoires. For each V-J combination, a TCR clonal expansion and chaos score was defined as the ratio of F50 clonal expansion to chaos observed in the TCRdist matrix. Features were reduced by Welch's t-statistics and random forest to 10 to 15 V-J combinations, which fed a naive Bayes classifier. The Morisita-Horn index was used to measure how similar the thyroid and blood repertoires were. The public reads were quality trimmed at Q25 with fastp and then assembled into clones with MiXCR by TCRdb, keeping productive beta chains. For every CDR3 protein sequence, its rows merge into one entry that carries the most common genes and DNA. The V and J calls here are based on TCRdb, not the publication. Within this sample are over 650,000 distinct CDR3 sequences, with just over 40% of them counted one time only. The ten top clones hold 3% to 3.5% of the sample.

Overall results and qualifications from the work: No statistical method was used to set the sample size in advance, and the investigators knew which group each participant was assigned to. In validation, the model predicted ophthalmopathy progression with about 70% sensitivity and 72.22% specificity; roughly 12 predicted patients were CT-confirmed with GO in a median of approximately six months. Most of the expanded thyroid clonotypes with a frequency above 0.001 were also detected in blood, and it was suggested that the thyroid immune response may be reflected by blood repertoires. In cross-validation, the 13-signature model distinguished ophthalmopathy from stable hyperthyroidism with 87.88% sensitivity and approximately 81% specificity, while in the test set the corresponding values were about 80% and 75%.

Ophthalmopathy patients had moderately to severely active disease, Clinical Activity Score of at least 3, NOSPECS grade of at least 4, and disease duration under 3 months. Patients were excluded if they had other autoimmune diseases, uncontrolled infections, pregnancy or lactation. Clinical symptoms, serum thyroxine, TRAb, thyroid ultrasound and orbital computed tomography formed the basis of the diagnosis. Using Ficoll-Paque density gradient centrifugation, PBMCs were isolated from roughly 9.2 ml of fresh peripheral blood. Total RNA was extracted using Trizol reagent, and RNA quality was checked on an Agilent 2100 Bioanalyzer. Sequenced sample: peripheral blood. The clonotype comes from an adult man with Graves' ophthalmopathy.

CDR3 reads: CASSPLGGGALETQYF. DNA sequence: TGTGCCAGCAGCCCCCTTGGCGGGGGGGCTTTAGAGACCCAGTACTTC. The sequence links TRBV11-2 to TRBJ2-5; 9 middle bases align to TRBD2. From a lookup of the germline V gene, CDR1 and CDR2 are SGHAT and FQNNGV. After removal of 5 bases from V and 4 bases from J, the junction retains 11 bases not matched to a gene. From its cysteine to its phenylalanine, the CDR3 spans 16 amino acids. The CDR3 DNA has 48 bases and is translated from base 1.